The text below deals with one T cell receptor (beta chain). The entry originates in a study of blood T cell repertoires in COVID-19. Whole-study context: Samples representing acute and convalescent COVID-19 were sourced from the United States, Italy and Spain. T cells, B-cell-depleted T cells, or PBMCs supplied cDNA or gDNA.

Original processing methods: Amplification from reference gene primers served as the basis for estimated nucleated cell counts. The method was immunoSEQ multiplex PCR; TCRdb's version includes in-frame clones alone and lacks a portion of them. That table gives V, J and clone size, and the DNA gave D and trimming. The sample includes a few hundred thousand clones, about 85% seen only once; the top ten take 4% to 5%. This CDR3 is built from 12 residues. With 3 bases removed from V and 6 bases from J, the gap between germline ends came to 9 bases. The chain couples TRBV12-3 or TRBV12-4 to TRBJ2-7; tentative D call: TRBD1 (5 bases). The sequence was obtained from a man between 60 and 75 years old with acute or convalescent COVID-19. The specimen was peripheral blood. The CDR3 nucleotides read TGTGCCAGCAGTTTTACAGGTCCCGAGCAGTACTTC. It translates to CASSFTGPEQYF.